This TCR beta chain stems from a study of control samples from healthy donors and cancer patients. Repertoires were generated with immunoSEQ multiplex PCR, while TCRdb's copy carries only in-frame clones and drops some. This sample has approximately 170,000 clones; around nine tenths occur once, and the top ten carry 1.1% to 1.5%. Germline V lookup: CDR1 SGHNT, CDR2 YENEEA. The CDR3 has 15 residues. The trim removed 5 bases at V and 4 bases at J, leaving 2 bases unmatched. This chain joins TRBV11-3 and TRBJ2-2; TRBD1 agrees at 12 bases. Sequencing was performed on blood. This receptor was taken from a man younger than 45 in good health. CDR3: CASSGDRGLTGELFF. DNA for the CDR3: TGTGCCAGCAGCGGGGACAGGGGGCTCACCGGGGAGCTGTTTTTT.